This TCR beta chain was identified in a study of vaccination effects on CD4 cells after COVID-19. Study details: Wells containing 1.5 million to 2.5 million PBMC each were cultured with around 9.1 IU/ml IL-2 and about 10 ug/ml peptides.

Study-level findings and limits: Healthy vaccinees' vaccine-induced clones included only 1 of 255 that recognized common cold coronaviruses.

Subsequent to a culture period of less than twelve days, CD4+ T cells were isolated. The healthy vaccine recipients, who had no prior SARS-CoV-2 infection, showed negative nucleocapsid antibodies. The authors exchanged half the medium for IL-2 medium on days 3 and 7. The germline gives CDR1 MGHRA, CDR2 YSYEKL. There are 13 residues in the CDR3. V was trimmed by 0 bases and J by 6 bases, leaving 9 bases between them. The assay was immunoSEQ multiplex PCR, and TCRdb's table has in-frame clones only and misses some. This table has 30,000 or so clones, 70% to 80% appearing once. Concerning this clone itself: The target antigen is unknown.

The starting material was CD4+ T cells from PBMCs cultured without peptide, obtained before COVID-19 vaccination. The receptor was derived from a human donor who received a COVID-19 vaccine. The J gene is TRBJ2-7, the V gene TRBV4-1; no reliable D call. This CDR3 reads CASSQEDIGEQYF. CDR3 coding DNA: TGCGCCAGCAGCCAAGAAGACATCGGCGAGCAGTACTTC.